The rows below give T cell receptor beta chains drawn from one sample of a study of blood T cells in healthy people across ages. TCRdb ran MiXCR on the 5' RACE reads and lists one entry per CDR3 protein. The sample shows approximately 820,000 distinct CDR3 sequences, around two fifths of them seen only once. The sample was blood. The receptors here all came from a man aged 60 to 69 in good health. CDR3s include the opening cysteine and the closing phenylalanine or tryptophan. Fields, in order: J gene, V gene, D gene, clone size, CDR3 DNA, CDR3 protein. The D gene is left open where the match is weak. The size of a clone is reported for some rows only, either as once, few or many, or as a class for expanded clones.

j_gene: TRBJ2-1; v_gene: TRBV7-6; d_gene: TRBD2; abundance: .; CDR3nt: TGTGCCAGCAGCTTAGGTAGCGGGGGCCACAATGAGCAGTTCTTC; CDR3aa: CASSLGSGGHNEQFF
j_gene: TRBJ2-7; v_gene: TRBV29-1; d_gene: .; abundance: .; CDR3nt: TGCAGCGTTGAAGGGGGGCCCCCCTACGAGCAGTACTTC; CDR3aa: CSVEGGPPYEQYF
j_gene: TRBJ2-1; v_gene: TRBV29-1; d_gene: .; abundance: .; CDR3nt: TGCAGCGTTCCTGGGACTTCCAGCTCCTACAATGAGCAGTTCTTC; CDR3aa: CSVPGTSSSYNEQFF
j_gene: TRBJ2-1; v_gene: TRBV4-1; d_gene: .; abundance: .; CDR3nt: TGCGCCAGCAGCTCGCCCAAGACAGTGTACAATGAGCAGTTCTTC; CDR3aa: CASSSPKTVYNEQFF
j_gene: TRBJ1-2; v_gene: TRBV5-6; d_gene: .; abundance: .; CDR3nt: TGTGCCAGCAGCCCAAGGGCGATCTATGGCTACACCTTC; CDR3aa: CASSPRAIYGYTF
j_gene: TRBJ2-1; v_gene: TRBV7-2; d_gene: .; abundance: .; CDR3nt: TGTGCCAGCAAAGGCCACAGCTCCTACAATGAGCAGTTCTTC; CDR3aa: CASKGHSSYNEQFF
j_gene: TRBJ2-5; v_gene: TRBV12-3/TRBV12-4; d_gene: TRBD1; abundance: .; CDR3nt: TGTGCCAGCAGCCCGACAGGGGTAGAGACCCAGTACTTC; CDR3aa: CASSPTGVETQYF
j_gene: TRBJ1-2; v_gene: TRBV7-9; d_gene: .; abundance: few; CDR3nt: TGTGCCAGCAGTAGCCGGGCGGCAGGGGCCTATGGCTACACCTTC; CDR3aa: CASSSRAAGAYGYTF
j_gene: TRBJ2-7; v_gene: TRBV10-3; d_gene: TRBD2; abundance: few; CDR3nt: TGTGCCATCAGTGAGGGACTAGCGGGGGCTTTCTCCTACGAGCAGTACTTC; CDR3aa: CAISEGLAGAFSYEQYF
j_gene: TRBJ2-1; v_gene: TRBV6-5; d_gene: TRBD2; abundance: .; CDR3nt: TGTGCCAGCAGTTACACGTCTGGCGGGGGAAGCTCCTACAATGAGCAGTTCTTC; CDR3aa: CASSYTSGGGSSYNEQFF
j_gene: TRBJ2-3; v_gene: TRBV6-5; d_gene: .; abundance: few; CDR3nt: TGTGCCAGCTTTCAGTCCTCCGCCGGTCAAGGGACGCAGTATTTT; CDR3aa: CASFQSSAGQGTQYF
j_gene: TRBJ2-5; v_gene: TRBV21-1; d_gene: .; abundance: once; CDR3nt: TGTGCCAGCAGCAAAGAACCTGGGGGGCCTTACAATGAGCAGTACTTC; CDR3aa: CASSKEPGGPYNEQYF
j_gene: TRBJ2-3; v_gene: TRBV18; d_gene: TRBD1; abundance: once; CDR3nt: TGTGCCAGCTCATCCCGGGACAGCCAGGATACGCAGTATTTT; CDR3aa: CASSSRDSQDTQYF
j_gene: TRBJ2-1; v_gene: TRBV30; d_gene: .; abundance: few; CDR3nt: TGTGCCTGGAGTGTGGGGGTGAGTTTCGGTGAGCAGTTCTTC; CDR3aa: CAWSVGVSFGEQFF
j_gene: TRBJ2-1; v_gene: TRBV7-2; d_gene: .; abundance: few; CDR3nt: TGTGCCAGCAGCTTAGGGGCAGGTCATTACAATGAGCAGTTCTTC; CDR3aa: CASSLGAGHYNEQFF
j_gene: TRBJ1-2; v_gene: TRBV5-6; d_gene: .; abundance: .; CDR3nt: TGTGCCAGCACCCTCCGGGAGTATGGCTACACCTTC; CDR3aa: CASTLREYGYTF
j_gene: TRBJ2-1; v_gene: TRBV10-3; d_gene: .; abundance: once; CDR3nt: TGTGCCACGAGACAGTCGATCGATGAGCAGTTCTTC; CDR3aa: CATRQSIDEQFF